The 12 T cell receptor beta chains presented below share a single source sample, sequenced in a study of early T cells in non-severe SARS-CoV-2 infection (dated by TCRdb to the early 2020s). The library was built by means of 5' RACE. The data were produced on a NextSeq 500. TCRdb passed the public sequencing reads through fastp at Q25 and MiXCR, retaining productive beta sequences. Rows are combined by CDR3 protein, so each entry shows the most common genes and DNA. The sample table lists approximately 63,000 distinct CDR3 sequences, about 6% of them with a count of one. The ten largest clones add up to about 3.4% of the sample. The specimen comprised whole blood, sampled at baseline. The source is an adult who was a healthcare worker with PCR-confirmed SARS-CoV-2 infection or an uninfected control (not recorded which).

This clonotype has at least ten counts. The chain recombines TRBV12-3 or TRBV12-4 with TRBJ1-5; no clear D. V was shortened by 4 bases and J by 1 base, with 23 bases between the two germline ends. The CDR3 loop spans 19 amino acids. The CDR3 nucleotides read TGTGCCAGCAGTTCGGACTACGCCATTGACATAAAGAGCAATCAGCCCCAGCATTTT. Protein: CASSSDYAIDIKSNQPQHF.

Ten or more counts support this clonotype. The rearrangement uses TRBV20-1 and TRBJ2-1, with D tentatively TRBD1 or TRBD2 (5 bases each). CDR3 length equals 16 residues. Germline lookup yields CDR1 DFQATT and CDR2 SNEGSKA (reference sequence). V dropped 5 bases and J dropped 3 bases, with 20 bases sitting between them. Written as DNA, the CDR3 is TGCAGTGCTCTTTCCGGGACGGACCCATTCTACAATGAGCAGTTCTTC. Its translation is CSALSGTDPFYNEQFF.

In this sample, this clonotype turned up many times. V gene TRBV20-1 combines with J gene TRBJ2-3; D may match TRBD1 or TRBD2 (5 bases each). Germline CDR1 reads DFQATT; CDR2 reads SNEGSKA (reference sequence). The CDR3 runs 17 residues. Trimming took 1 base from V and 3 from J, leaving 20 bases between them. The CDR3 coding sequence is TGCAGTGCTAGAGCCCCGGGGCAGGGAGCCGGGACAGATACGCAGTATTTT. Residues: CSARAPGQGAGTDTQYF.

This clonotype was picked up a small number of times. The chain combines TRBV7-9 with TRBJ2-7, with D perhaps matching TRBD2 (5 bases). The CDR3 loop spans 15 amino acids. Germline CDR1 and CDR2: SEHNR and FQNEAQ (reference sequence). V lost 7 bases and J 0 bases, leaving 16 bases between the germline ends. DNA for the CDR3: TGTGCCAGCACCAAAGCGGAGTTAACCTCCTACGAGCAGTACTTC. Translating it yields CASTKAELTSYEQYF.

Many counts were recorded for this clonotype. V is TRBV12-3 or TRBV12-4 and J is TRBJ2-6; no reliable D call. The CDR3 runs 16 residues. Trimming shortened V by 3 bases and J by 0 bases, and 9 bases separated the two germline ends. The CDR3 spells CASSFTGSSGANVLTF. DNA of the CDR3: TGTGCCAGCAGTTTTACCGGATCCTCTGGGGCCAACGTCCTGACTTTC.

Here the CDR3 reads CASSRQTGDNSPLHF. CDR3 coding DNA: TGTGCCAGCTCGCGCCAAACAGGGGACAATTCACCCCTCCACTTT. The chain uses TRBV18 and TRBJ1-6, with 7 positions matching TRBD1. V dropped 6 bases and J dropped 7; count of bases not matched to a gene: 9. The CDR3 covers 15 residues. Germline loops: CDR1 KGHSH, CDR2 LQKENI.

The chain uses TRBV20-1 and TRBJ1-6; 10 nucleotides match TRBD1. The CDR3 loop spans 14 amino acids. The V gene's germline CDR1 is DFQATT and CDR2 SNEGSKA (reference sequence). The trim removed 6 bases at V and 9 bases at J, leaving 8 bases unmatched. The CDR3 nucleotides are TGCAGTGCCAGTGGGGGACAGGGGAGTTCACCCCTCCACTTT. This translates into CSASGGQGSSPLHF.

This clonotype came up many times. The chain is built from TRBV7-9 and TRBJ1-1; D ambiguous. V was shortened by 1 base and J by 10 bases, with 16 bases between the two germline ends. The CDR3 covers 14 residues. The germline CDR1 and CDR2 sequences are SEHNR and FQNEAQ (reference sequence). Written as DNA, the CDR3 is TGTGCCAGCAGCTTAGTTGGGCAGCCGGTAAGAGCTTTCTTT. Protein product: CASSLVGQPVRAFF.

In this sample, this clonotype turned up a few times. The chain couples TRBV19 to TRBJ1-5; possibly TRBD1 for D (6 bases). V lost 7 bases and J 6 bases, leaving 16 bases between the germline ends. In germline, CDR1 is LNHDA, CDR2 SQIVND (reference sequence). This CDR3 contains 14 residues. The CDR3 sequence: CASISRGAGQPQHF. The DNA for the CDR3 is TGTGCCAGTATTTCTAGGGGGGCCGGTCAGCCCCAGCATTTT. The full variable domain, its missing parts supplied by reference TRBV19 and TRBJ1-5, is DGGITQSPKYLFRKEGQNVTLSCEQNLNHDAMYWYRQDPGQGLRLIYYSQIVNDFQKGDIAEGYSVSREKKESFPLTVTSAQKNPTAFYLCASISRGAGQPQHFGDGTRLSIL.

This clonotype was seen ten or more times. The chain carries TRBV6-6 and TRBJ1-2; no clear D. The CDR3 length is 11 residues. Germline CDR1 MNHNY, CDR2 SVGAGI (reference sequence). V was shortened by 6 bases and J by 1 base, with 3 bases between the two germline ends. For the CDR3, the DNA is TGTGCCAGCAGGAGTAACTATGGCTACACCTTC. Protein sequence: CASRSNYGYTF.

This clonotype was counted many times. J is TRBJ1-1 and V is TRBV29-1, with a weak D call TRBD1 (6 bases). CDR3 length: 15 residues. Germline loops: CDR1 SQVTM, CDR2 ANQGSEA. Trimming pared 2 bases from V and 6 bases from J, leaving 19 bases between. The CDR3 reads CSVEMAQGPGAEAFF. DNA of the CDR3: TGCAGCGTTGAAATGGCTCAGGGGCCTGGCGCTGAAGCTTTCTTT. The full variable domain, in which reference TRBV29-1 and TRBJ1-1 provide the parts outside the CDR3, is SAVISQKPSRDICQRGTSLTIQCQVDSQVTMMFWYRQQPGQSLTLIATANQGSEATYESGFVIDKFPISRPNLTFSTLTVSNMSPEDSSIYLCSVEMAQGPGAEAFFGQGTRLTVV.

This clonotype has at least ten counts. The chain joins TRBV2 to TRBJ2-1; TRBD2 aligns across 8 bases. The CDR3 runs 12 residues. Germline CDR1 SNHLY, CDR2 FYNNEI. Unmatched junction bases numbered 2, after V lost 7 bases and J lost 6 bases. The CDR3 is CASNGLANEQFF. CDR3 coding DNA: TGTGCCAGCAATGGACTAGCCAATGAGCAGTTCTTC.